The subject of this entry is one T cell receptor (beta chain). It lacks a known antigen. Per-base qualities were not stored, and no clone one base away is much larger. Systemically healthy Caucasian individuals from Russia, 39 in total and aged 6 to 90 years, were included as donors. Ten milliliters of peripheral blood were drawn from each donor into EDTA-treated Vacutainer tubes. Ficoll-Paque density-gradient centrifugation was used to isolate PBMCs, with at least 6 million per sample. Trizol reagent was used to extract total RNA from PBMCs, with at least 6 micrograms per sample. For every donor, flow cytometry on a PBMC aliquot measured the percentage of naive CD45RAhigh/CD27high T cells. This entry comes from a study of blood T cells in healthy people across ages (dated by TCRdb to 2015 to 2017). In terms of the full investigation: Template switching captured roughly one uniquely barcoded TCR beta cDNA molecule per two T cells in model experiments. Age-related changes in TCR beta repertoire diversity were measured in the study by deep sequencing normalized with unique cDNA molecular identifiers. The donors were split into four age groups: young (average about 16 years), middle-aged (around 37), aged (about 62) and long-lived (approximately 80). To avoid experimental bias, donors of different ages were randomly spread across the sequencing lanes. Two additional independent replicas of 1 million unique cDNA reads from the same blood draw were analyzed for two donors (one aged 18 to 30 and one aged 80 or older).

Overall study results and their limits: Because donor CMV infection status was unknown, age-related changes in expanded clonotypes were potentially confounded. Estimates of total diversity based on one million sequenced T cells were considered lower bounds and underestimates. Compared with the aged group, more naive CD4+ T cells, fewer expanded clones and increased TCR diversity were shown by the long-lived group, suggesting age selection. Observed TCR beta diversity per million T cells fell roughly linearly with age, and a significant reduction was already apparent by age roughly 40. There was a strong correlation between observed TCR beta diversity and the percentage of naive T cells measured by flow cytometry. Since profiling was done on bulk unsorted PBMCs, naive and antigen-experienced compartments could not be conclusively compared.

From cysteine to phenylalanine, the CDR3 is 10 amino acids long. The sequence is cut down to CDR3 DNA, 30 bases in frame from base 1. The V and J ends are trimmed by 7 bases and 7 bases, leaving 8 bases between them. CDR1 and CDR2, per the germline V gene, are MDHEN and SYDVKM. To prepare the library, 5' RACE was applied. The sequencing machine was an Illumina HiSeq 2500. The second PCR ran for roughly 7 to 12 cycles and used a J-beta primer mix along with a sample-barcoded 5' primer. Each TCR beta cDNA molecule received a unique molecular identifier from a template-switch 5' adaptor carrying 12 random nucleotides. Each sample yielded at least 3 million CDR3-containing paired-end reads. All of the RNA was converted into first-strand cDNA using the Mint cDNA synthesis kit, with a TRBC-specific oligonucleotide serving as the primer. Following uracil-DNA glycosylase treatment, all cDNA underwent a first 18-cycle PCR with the universal primers M1SS and BC2_uni_R. As for the original processing: Normalization of each sample was performed by random selection of 1 million high-quality reads, each carrying a distinct molecular identifier. Instead of being binned into consensus sequences, reads that shared molecular identifiers were thrown out. MiTCR, with a Q25 quality threshold and the strictest error-elimination algorithm, was used for CDR3 identification, clonotype clustering and error correction. A nonparametric unseen species model using Euler transformation provided a lower-bound estimate of total TCR beta diversity. TCRdb handled the public reads itself, with Q25 trimming in fastp and clone calling in MiXCR, and kept productive beta chains. When rows share a CDR3 protein, they turn into one entry using the most common DNA and genes. The V and J calls, along with clone size, are taken from TCRdb and not from the paper's own processing. The sample records over 1,300,000 distinct CDR3 sequences, roughly 60% of which are singletons. 6.5% to 8.5% of the sample is taken by the ten largest.

Sequences were obtained from blood. Here the chain combines TRBV28 and TRBJ2-7; a confident D gene designation cannot be given. This sequence originates from a man aged 18-30 years in good health. CDR3 region: CASTGREQYF. The DNA is TGTGCCAGCACAGGTCGGGAGCAGTACTTC.